The 26 T cell receptor beta chains below come from one sample, sequenced in a study of human T cells and chemical hapten exposure. Specified time point: patch test 3, about 24 weeks after DPC sensitization. Documented treatment: therapeutic diphenylcyclopropenone sensitization with weekly scalp DPC. TCRdb re-analysed the RACE reads in MiXCR, keeping a single row per CDR3 protein. The data show 100,000 or so distinct CDR3 sequences, with 30% to 35% seen just once and roughly 2.5% held by the top ten. The starting material was whole blood, obtained in connection with sensitization to the hapten diphenylcyclopropenone (DPC). These receptors originate from a middle-aged man with alopecia areata. Some clones in this sample may be carry-over from other donors' samples.

The rearrangement links TRBV6-1 to TRBJ1-4; no clear D. Germline CDR1 and CDR2: MNHNS and SASEGT. The CDR3 has 16 residues. Trimming took off 6 bases at V and 0 bases at J, with 14 bases between the two ends. The CDR3 spells CASRRTREATNEKLFF. CDR3 DNA: TGTGCCAGCAGAAGGACTAGGGAGGCAACTAATGAAAAACTGTTTTTT.

The rearrangement links TRBV29-1 to TRBJ2-3, with D tentatively TRBD2 (5 bases). Germline loops: CDR1 SQVTM, CDR2 ANQGSEA. The length of the CDR3 is 13 residues. V lost 7 bases to trimming and J lost 0 bases, with 11 bases between them. DNA of the CDR3: TGCAGCGGGAGCGGATCTAGCACAGATACGCAGTATTTT. Its protein is CSGSGSSTDTQYF.

This clonotype came up a few times. The gene calls are TRBV28 and TRBJ2-7; D is possibly TRBD2 (5 bases). The CDR3 length is 14 residues. Germline CDR1 and CDR2: MDHEN and SYDVKM. Trimming removed 3 bases from V and 4 bases from J, with 13 bases in between. The chain's CDR3 is CASSFRRRGYEQYF. DNA for the CDR3: TGTGCCAGCAGTTTCCGACGGAGAGGGTACGAGCAGTACTTC.

This clonotype was seen only a few times. The V gene is TRBV9, the J gene TRBJ2-3, with D perhaps given as TRBD1 or TRBD2 (5 bases each). Trimming took off 5 bases at V and 8 bases at J, with 15 bases between the two ends. Per the germline V gene, CDR1 is SGDLS and CDR2 is YYNGEE. There are 13 residues in the CDR3. CDR3 sequence: CASSPGPGVTQYF. DNA of the CDR3: TGTGCCAGCAGTCCGGGACCCGGGGTTACGCAGTATTTT.

With respect to this clonotype: An end of the junction does not agree with germline; a read error may underlie this. The gene calls are TRBV4-3 and TRBJ1-2; the D is unclear. CDR1 LGHNA and CDR2 YSLEER come from the germline V gene. CDR3 length: 15 residues. The CDR3 protein is CASSQEHQTNYGYTF. CDR3 sequence (DNA): TGTGCCAGCAGCCAAGAGCATCAGACTAACTATGGCTACACCTTC.

This clonotype was seen a few times. The V and J genes are TRBV4-1 and TRBJ2-7; D remains unclear. This CDR3 is built from 13 residues. CDR1 is MGHRA, CDR2 YSYEKL, per germline. V lost 0 bases and J lost 0, with 3 bases in between. CDR3 DNA sequence: TGCGCCAGCAGCCAAGAACCCTCCTACGAGCAGTACGTC. Its protein product is CASSQEPSYEQYV.

V is TRBV10-3 and J is TRBJ2-5; 7 bases match TRBD2. V was pared by 4 bases and J by 5 bases, with 13 bases of the junction left unmatched. Germline CDR1 reads ENHRY; CDR2 reads SYGVKD. The CDR3 loop spans 16 amino acids. The CDR3 DNA is TGTGCCATCAGTGTGCTGGCTAGCGGAGGGCAGGAGACCCAGTACTTC. It yields the protein CAISVLASGGQETQYF.

The rearrangement links TRBV10-3 to TRBJ1-2; possibly TRBD1 for D (5 bases). The CDR3 covers 11 residues. Trimming took 11 bases from V and 3 from J, leaving 10 bases between them. Germline V gene data show CDR1 as ENHRY and CDR2 as SYGVKD. The CDR3 DNA follows: TGTGCCGCCGGGACGGACTATGGCTACACCTTC. This translates into CAAGTDYGYTF.

The chain employs TRBV9 and TRBJ2-7, with D perhaps TRBD1 or TRBD2 (6 bases each). The V gene's germline CDR1 is SGDLS and CDR2 YYNGEE. Trimming cost V 0 bases and J 7 bases, with 14 bases left between them. This CDR3 contains 14 residues. In DNA, the CDR3 is TGTGCCAGCAGCGTAGGCCCGGGGGCGGGTGAGCAGTACGTC. Translation gives CASSVGPGAGEQYV.

This clonotype came up a few times. The V and J genes are TRBV7-9 and TRBJ1-2; a possible D gene is TRBD1 (6 bases). The V gene lost 1 base and the J gene lost 2 bases, with 8 bases spanning the gap. There are 14 residues in the CDR3. Per the germline V gene, CDR1 is SEHNR and CDR2 is FQNEAQ (reference sequence). As DNA, the CDR3 is TGTGCCAGCAGCTTAGTCGGGGGCAACTATGGCTACACCTTC. Protein sequence: CASSLVGGNYGYTF.

The rearrangement links TRBV24-1 to TRBJ2-3; the D is unclear. Trimming pared 4 bases from V and 6 bases from J, leaving 13 bases between. Germline CDR1 and CDR2: KGHDR and SFDVKD. This CDR3 spans 14 amino acids. CDR3 protein: CATSEAPGRDTQYF. The CDR3 DNA reads TGTGCCACCAGTGAAGCCCCTGGGCGGGATACGCAGTATTTT.

This clonotype was seen only a few times. The CDR3 protein is CASSLMEGEAFF. DNA for the CDR3: TGCGCCAGCAGCTTAATGGAGGGGGAAGCTTTCTTT. The chain combines TRBV5-1 with TRBJ1-1; weak D call: TRBD1 (5 bases). The CDR3 loop spans 12 amino acids. The germline CDR1 and CDR2 sequences are SGHRS and YFSETQ. V lost 2 bases, J lost 8 bases, and 10 bases lay in between.

The V gene is TRBV20-1, the J gene TRBJ2-3; D possibly uses TRBD1 or TRBD2 (8 bases each). This CDR3 spans 21 amino acids. The germline CDR1 and CDR2 sequences are DFQATT and SNEGSKA (reference sequence). V was pared by 6 bases and J by 1 base, with 35 bases between. CDR3: CSARTGSRTKSGSPRTDTQYF. For the CDR3, the DNA is TGCAGTGCCCGGACAGGGAGCCGCACTAAGAGCGGGAGTCCCCGCACAGATACGCAGTATTTT.

The V gene is TRBV12-3 or TRBV12-4, the J gene TRBJ2-1, with 9 positions matching TRBD2. V shed 5 bases and J 8 bases; nucleotides not matched to a gene: 13. There are 16 residues in the CDR3. The CDR3 reads CASSTDEGSGSYEQFF. CDR3 nucleotide sequence: TGTGCCAGCAGTACCGACGAGGGTAGCGGGAGCTATGAGCAGTTCTTC.

A few counts support this clonotype. The gene calls are TRBV5-1 and TRBJ1-1; 7 bases agree with TRBD1. Trimming took 9 bases from V and 2 from J; bases not matched to a gene: 10. The germline gives CDR1 SGHRS, CDR2 YFSETQ. The CDR3 covers 14 residues. CDR3 in amino acids: CATKGAGENTEAFF. The CDR3 nucleotides read TGCGCCACCAAGGGGGCGGGGGAAAACACTGAAGCTTTCTTT.

Details on this clonotype: A single base separates this from a much larger clone, so it may be a read error. The chain couples TRBV28 to TRBJ2-3; unclear D gene. Germline CDR1 is MDHEN and CDR2 is SYDVKM. V gave up 5 bases and J gave up 7 bases, with 10 bases separating them. This CDR3 contains 12 residues. This CDR3 reads CASSVLGYTQYF. The CDR3 DNA follows: TGTGCCAGCAGTGTCCTAGGGTATACGCAGTATTTT.

In its sample, this clonotype was seen a few times. The rearrangement links TRBV7-9 to TRBJ2-3; 9 bases map to TRBD2. The trim removed 0 bases at V and 2 bases at J, leaving 3 bases unmatched. Germline V gene data show CDR1 as SEHNR and CDR2 as FQNEAQ (reference sequence). The CDR3 is made up of 16 amino acids. CDR3 coding DNA: TGTGCCAGCAGCTTAGCAACTAGCGGGTTCACAGATACGCAGTATTTT. Translated: CASSLATSGFTDTQYF.

This sequence joins TRBV6-2 or TRBV6-3 and TRBJ2-3; D remains unclear. The V and J ends lost 6 bases and 4 bases respectively, with 8 bases between them. Germline V gene data show CDR1 as MNHEY and CDR2 as SVGEGT. The CDR3 totals 12 residues. The CDR3 bases are TGTGCCAGCAGCAACACCGCAGATACGCAGTATTTT. Translated: CASSNTADTQYF.

The rearrangement uses TRBV7-9 and TRBJ2-3, with D unclear. The germline V gene encodes CDR1 SEHNR and CDR2 FQNEAQ (reference sequence). Between the trimmed V and J ends, which lost 1 base and 0 bases, there was a span of 14 bases. The CDR3 runs to 17 residues. The CDR3 region is CASSLGRAAGSTDTQYF. CDR3 nucleotide sequence: TGTGCCAGCAGCTTAGGACGGGCAGCAGGCAGCACAGATACGCAGTATTTT.

There are a few counts of this clonotype. This chain uses TRBV12-3 or TRBV12-4 with TRBJ2-7; D might be TRBD2 (5 bases). The CDR3 length is 13 residues. Trimming left V 1 base short and J 6 bases short, with 10 bases between. This CDR3 is CASSLERGFEQYF. The CDR3 coding sequence is TGTGCCAGCAGTTTAGAACGGGGTTTCGAGCAGTACTTC.

This clonotype was seen only once. The genes are TRBV27 and TRBJ2-1; D perhaps matches TRBD2 (5 bases). Germline V lookup: CDR1 MNHEY, CDR2 SMNVEV (reference sequence). This CDR3 contains 13 residues. Trimming cost V 2 bases and J 8 bases, with 10 bases left between them. The CDR3 coding sequence is TGTGCCAGCAGTTTACTAGGGCGGGATGAGCAGTTCTTC. This encodes CASSLLGRDEQFF.

The chain recombines TRBV6-5 with TRBJ1-1; D not certain. CDR1 is MNHEY, CDR2 SVGAGI, per germline. The CDR3 contains 14 residues. V was trimmed by 6 bases and J by 1 base, leaving 12 bases between them. The CDR3 sequence: CASRKRNGNTEAFF. CDR3 DNA sequence: TGTGCCAGCAGGAAGAGGAATGGGAACACTGAAGCTTTCTTT.

The chain couples TRBV24-1 to TRBJ2-1, with 9 bases that match TRBD2. The CDR3 has 16 residues. Germline CDR1 reads KGHDR; CDR2 reads SFDVKD. V lost 3 bases, J lost 8 bases, and 10 bases stayed unmatched. CDR3 amino acids: CATSDQTSGDGYEQFF. CDR3 coding DNA: TGTGCCACCAGTGATCAGACTAGCGGAGACGGGTATGAGCAGTTCTTC.

In its sample, this clonotype was seen a few times. The DNA for the CDR3 is TGTGCCAGCAGTTTGGGCAGGGGAAGAAGTCAGCCCCAGCATTTT. Encoded protein: CASSLGRGRSQPQHF. J is TRBJ1-5 and V is TRBV12-3 or TRBV12-4; possible D gene TRBD1, 6 bases. CDR3 length: 15 residues. The V gene lost 3 bases and the J gene lost 6 bases, with 15 bases spanning the gap.

This clonotype has just a few counts. The CDR3 here is CAISAPPSGEGDTQYF. The CDR3, as DNA: TGTGCCATCAGTGCCCCACCTAGCGGGGAGGGCGATACGCAGTATTTT. This chain uses TRBV10-3 with TRBJ2-3; 9 positions match TRBD2. Trimming removed 4 bases from V and 6 bases from J; junction bases left unmatched: 11. The CDR3 spans 16 residues. From germline, CDR1 is ENHRY and CDR2 SYGVKD.

Written as DNA, the CDR3 is TGTGCCACCCGGCCGATGGGGGGAATAGGCGAGCAGTACTTC. It translates to CATRPMGGIGEQYF. The chain couples TRBV28 to TRBJ2-7; the D gene is possibly TRBD2 (6 bases). Germline loops: CDR1 MDHEN, CDR2 SYDVKM. CDR3 size: 14 residues. V was trimmed by 10 bases and J by 6 bases, leaving 22 bases between them.